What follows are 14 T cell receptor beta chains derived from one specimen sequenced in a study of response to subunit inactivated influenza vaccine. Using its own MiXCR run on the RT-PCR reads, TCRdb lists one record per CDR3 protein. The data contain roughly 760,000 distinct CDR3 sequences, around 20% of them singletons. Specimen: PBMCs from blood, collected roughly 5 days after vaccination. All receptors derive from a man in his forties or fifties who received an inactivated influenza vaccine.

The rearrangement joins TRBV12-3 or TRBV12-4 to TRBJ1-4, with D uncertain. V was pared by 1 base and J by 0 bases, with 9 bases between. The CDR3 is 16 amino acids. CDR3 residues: CASSLDGIPTNEKLFF. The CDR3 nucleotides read TGTGCCAGCAGTTTAGATGGCATTCCAACTAATGAAAAACTGTTTTTT.

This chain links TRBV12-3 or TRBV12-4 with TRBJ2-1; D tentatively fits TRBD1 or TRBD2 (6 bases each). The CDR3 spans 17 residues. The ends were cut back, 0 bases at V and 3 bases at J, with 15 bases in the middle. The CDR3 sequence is CASSLAGGHSFYNEQFF. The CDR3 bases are TGTGCCAGCAGTTTAGCGGGGGGCCACTCTTTCTACAATGAGCAGTTCTTC.

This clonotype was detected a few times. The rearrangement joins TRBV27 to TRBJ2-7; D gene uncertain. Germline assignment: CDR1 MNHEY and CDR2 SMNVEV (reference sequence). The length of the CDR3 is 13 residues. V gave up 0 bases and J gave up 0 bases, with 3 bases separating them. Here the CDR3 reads CASSLSNSYEQYF. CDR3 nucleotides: TGTGCCAGCAGTTTATCCAACTCCTACGAGCAGTACTTC.

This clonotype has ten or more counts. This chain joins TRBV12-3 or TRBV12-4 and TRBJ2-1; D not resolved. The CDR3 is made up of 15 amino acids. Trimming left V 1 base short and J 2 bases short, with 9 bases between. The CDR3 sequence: CASSLGGLTYNEQFF. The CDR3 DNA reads TGTGCCAGCAGTTTAGGGGGTCTAACCTACAATGAGCAGTTCTTC.

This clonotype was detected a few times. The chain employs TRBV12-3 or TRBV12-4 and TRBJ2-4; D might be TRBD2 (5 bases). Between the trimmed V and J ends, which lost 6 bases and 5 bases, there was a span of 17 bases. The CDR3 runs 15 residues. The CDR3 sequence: CASSKPWAGENIQYF. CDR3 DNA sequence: TGTGCCAGCAGCAAACCGTGGGCCGGGGAAAACATTCAGTACTTC.

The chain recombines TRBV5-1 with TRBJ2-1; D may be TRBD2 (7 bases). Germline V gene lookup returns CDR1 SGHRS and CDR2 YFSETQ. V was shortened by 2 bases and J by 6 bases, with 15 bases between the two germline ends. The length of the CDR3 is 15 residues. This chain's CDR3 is CASSFRGAPGNEQFF. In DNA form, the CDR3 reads TGCGCCAGCAGCTTTCGGGGGGCGCCGGGCAATGAGCAGTTCTTC.

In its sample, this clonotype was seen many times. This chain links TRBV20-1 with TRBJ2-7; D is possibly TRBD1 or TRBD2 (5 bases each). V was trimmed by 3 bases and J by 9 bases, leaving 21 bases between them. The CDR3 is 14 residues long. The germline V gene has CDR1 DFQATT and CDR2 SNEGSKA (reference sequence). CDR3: CSARPTGPALWQYF. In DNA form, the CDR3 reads TGCAGTGCTAGGCCGACGGGACCAGCGCTATGGCAGTACTTC.

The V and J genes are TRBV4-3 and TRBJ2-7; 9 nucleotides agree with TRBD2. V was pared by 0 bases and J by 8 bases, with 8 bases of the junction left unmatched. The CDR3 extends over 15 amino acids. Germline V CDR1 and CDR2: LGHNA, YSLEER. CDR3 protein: CASSQDTSGGPQQYF. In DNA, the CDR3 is TGCGCCAGCAGCCAAGATACCAGCGGGGGGCCGCAGCAGTACTTC.

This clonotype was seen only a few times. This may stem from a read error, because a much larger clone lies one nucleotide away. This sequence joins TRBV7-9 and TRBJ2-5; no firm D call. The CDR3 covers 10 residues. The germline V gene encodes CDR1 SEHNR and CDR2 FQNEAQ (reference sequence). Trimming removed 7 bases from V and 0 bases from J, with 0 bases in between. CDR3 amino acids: CASNQETQYF. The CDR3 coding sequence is TGTGCCAGCAACCAAGAGACCCAGTACTTC.

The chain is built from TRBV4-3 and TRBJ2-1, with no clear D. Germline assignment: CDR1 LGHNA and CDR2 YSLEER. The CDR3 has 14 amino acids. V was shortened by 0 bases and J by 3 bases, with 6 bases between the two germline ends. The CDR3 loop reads CASSQEMDYNEQFF. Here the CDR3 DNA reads TGCGCCAGCAGCCAAGAGATGGACTACAATGAGCAGTTCTTC.

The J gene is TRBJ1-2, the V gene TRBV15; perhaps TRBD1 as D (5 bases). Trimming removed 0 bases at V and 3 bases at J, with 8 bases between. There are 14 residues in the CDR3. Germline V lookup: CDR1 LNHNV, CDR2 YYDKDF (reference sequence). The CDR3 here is CATSRDRGDYGYTF. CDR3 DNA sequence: TGTGCCACCAGCAGAGATCGGGGGGACTATGGCTACACCTTC.

The CDR3 nucleotides are TGTGCCAGCAGCAAAGGACTAGCGGGGGAGGATGAGCAGTTCTTC. Translation gives CASSKGLAGEDEQFF. The chain has TRBV11-2 and TRBJ2-1; 13 positions agree with TRBD2. The trim removed 5 bases at V and 8 bases at J, leaving 6 bases unmatched. Looked up from germline, CDR1 is SGHAT and CDR2 is FQNNGV. The CDR3 is 15 residues long.

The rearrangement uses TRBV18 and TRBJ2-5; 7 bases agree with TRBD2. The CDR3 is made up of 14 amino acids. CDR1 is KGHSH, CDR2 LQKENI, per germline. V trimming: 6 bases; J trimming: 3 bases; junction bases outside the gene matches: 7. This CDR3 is CASSPGTTKETQYF. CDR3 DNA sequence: TGTGCCAGCTCCCCCGGGACTACCAAAGAGACCCAGTACTTC.

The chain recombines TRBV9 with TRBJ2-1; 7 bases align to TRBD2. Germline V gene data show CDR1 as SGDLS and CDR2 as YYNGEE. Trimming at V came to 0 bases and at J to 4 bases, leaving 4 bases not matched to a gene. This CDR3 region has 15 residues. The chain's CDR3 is CASSVGSGDYNEQFF. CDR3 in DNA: TGTGCCAGCAGCGTAGGCAGCGGGGATTACAATGAGCAGTTCTTC.